Each of the 8 T cell receptor beta chains below was sequenced from the same sample in a study of T-cell memory formation after mild COVID-19. TCRdb reanalysed the 5' RACE reads using MiXCR and keeps one entry per CDR3 protein. The repertoire holds hundreds of thousands of distinct CDR3 sequences, with around 16% as singletons. The sample taken for sequencing was PBMCs or a T cell subset sorted from them (not recorded which). The receptors derive from an adult woman who had mild COVID-19 (a few samples of this study predate the infection). Cell type and time point are not known.

V and J are TRBV6-5 and TRBJ2-7, with 8 bases that match TRBD1. Germline assignment: CDR1 MNHEY and CDR2 SVGAGI. V shed 2 bases and J 2 bases; nucleotides not matched to a gene: 5. CDR3 length: 15 residues. The CDR3: CASSYVQGAAYEQYF. In DNA, the CDR3 is TGTGCCAGCAGTTACGTGCAGGGGGCCGCCTACGAGCAGTACTTC.

This chain joins TRBV15 and TRBJ2-2; a weak D match, TRBD1 (5 bases). This CDR3 comprises 16 residues. V lost 0 bases and J lost 1, with 9 bases in between. Germline CDR1 reads LNHNV; CDR2 reads YYDKDF (reference sequence). DNA for the CDR3: TGTGCCACCAGCAGAGAAGATACAGGGAACACCGGGGAGCTGTTTTTT. Translating gives CATSREDTGNTGELFF. The variable domain in full, completed from reference TRBV15 and TRBJ2-2, reads DAMVIQNPRYQVTQFGKPVTLSCSQTLNHNVMYWYQQKSSQAPKLLFHYYDKDFNNEADTPDNFQSRRPNTSFCFLDIRSPGLGDTAMYLCATSREDTGNTGELFFGEGSRLTVL.

The CDR3 nucleotides read TGTGCCACACGACTGGGGCAGGACACTGAAGCTTTCTTT. This translates into CATRLGQDTEAFF. V is TRBV12-3 or TRBV12-4 and J is TRBJ1-1, with a possible D match to TRBD1 (5 bases). Trimming removed 10 bases from V and 3 bases from J, with 15 bases in between. The CDR3 totals 13 residues.

This clonotype was detected only a few times. CDR3 sequence reads: CASSERTGRVQETQYF. The CDR3 DNA reads TGTGCCAGCAGCGAAAGGACAGGGAGGGTTCAAGAGACCCAGTACTTC. V usage is TRBV7-9 and J usage is TRBJ2-5, with D perhaps matching TRBD1 (8 bases). The CDR3 covers 16 residues. CDR1 and CDR2 (germline): SEHNR, FQNEAQ (reference sequence). V was trimmed by 5 bases and J by 2 bases, leaving 18 bases between them.

V usage is TRBV5-5 and J usage is TRBJ1-5; maybe TRBD1 (5 bases). This CDR3 comprises 13 residues. The V end was cut by 4 bases, the J end by 9 bases, with 14 bases between. Germline assignment: CDR1 SGHKS and CDR2 YYEKEE (reference sequence). Here the CDR3 reads CASSPIGGGPQHF. Written as DNA, the CDR3 is TGTGCCAGCAGCCCCATCGGGGGGGGGCCCCAGCATTTT.

This clonotype has only a few counts. The CDR3 sequence: CASLGSSYNEQFF. CDR3 bases: TGTGCCAGCCTCGGGTCATCCTACAATGAGCAGTTCTTC. V gene TRBV21-1 combines with J gene TRBJ2-1. TRBV21-1 is shown as a pseudogene. CDR3 size: 13 residues.

This rearrangement joins TRBV9 to TRBJ1-2; possibly TRBD1 for D (6 bases). V was shortened by 0 bases and J by 6 bases, with 15 bases between the two germline ends. The CDR3 covers 15 residues. Germline V lookup: CDR1 SGDLS, CDR2 YYNGEE. DNA for the CDR3: TGTGCCAGCAGCGTAGCAGGCAGGGGTTCGGATGGCTACACCTTC. It is translated as CASSVAGRGSDGYTF.

This chain connects TRBV27 to TRBJ1-4, with D hard to call. With 2 bases removed from V and 8 bases from J, the gap between germline ends came to 18 bases. The CDR3 is 16 residues long. CDR1 and CDR2 from the germline V gene are MNHEY and SMNVEV (reference sequence). The CDR3 protein is CASSLTFRHREEKLFF. CDR3 sequence (DNA): TGTGCCAGCAGTTTAACTTTTCGGCATAGGGAGGAAAAACTGTTTTTT.